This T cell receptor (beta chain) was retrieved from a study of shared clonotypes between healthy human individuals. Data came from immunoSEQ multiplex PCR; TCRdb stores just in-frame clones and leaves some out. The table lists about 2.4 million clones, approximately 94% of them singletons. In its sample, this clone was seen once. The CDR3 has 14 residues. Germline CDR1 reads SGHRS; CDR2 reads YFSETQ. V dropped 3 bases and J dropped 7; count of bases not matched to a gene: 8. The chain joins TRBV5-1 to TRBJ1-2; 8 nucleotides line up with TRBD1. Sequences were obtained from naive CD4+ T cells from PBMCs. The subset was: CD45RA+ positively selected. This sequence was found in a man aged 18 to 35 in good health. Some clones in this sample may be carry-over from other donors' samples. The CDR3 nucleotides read TGCGCCAGCAGCTATGGTAGGACAGGGTCTGGCTACACCTTC. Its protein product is CASSYGRTGSGYTF.